This TCR beta chain came from a study of cytomegalovirus exposure and HLA in healthy donors. The PCR was carried out with 60 Vbeta primers and 13 Jbeta primers. Sequencing was performed with immunoSEQ multiplex PCR; in TCRdb, only in-frame clones are kept and a portion is missing. The data hold fewer than 200,000 clones, with roughly 87% observed a single time. V was clipped by 4 bases and J by 6 bases, with 24 bases between them. CDR1 is MDHEN and CDR2 is SYDVKM in the germline V gene. This CDR3 has 18 amino acids. The V call is TRBV28, the J call TRBJ2-2; the D is unclear. The sequence derives from a girl under three years old in good health and CMV-seronegative. The sequenced sample was PBMCs. CDR3: CASSSSRIRVGGSGELFF. The CDR3, as DNA: TGTGCCAGCAGTTCCTCCCGAATTAGAGTTGGCGGCTCCGGGGAGCTGTTTTTT.